Here is one T cell receptor (beta chain) with its context. What it binds is not known. This entry comes from a study of T cells in localized non-small cell lung cancer. The CDR3 is 14 amino acids. Trimming took off 0 bases at V and 7 bases at J, with 10 bases between the two ends. Germline CDR1 SGHNT, CDR2 YYREEE (reference sequence). Repertoires were generated with immunoSEQ multiplex PCR, while TCRdb's copy carries only in-frame clones and drops some. This sample has about 18,000 clones, with approximately 90% found just once. The study's findings and limits: In adjacent lung, a median around 57 of the top 100 tumor clones were found.

This TCR was sampled from a male donor aged 60 or older with stage II squamous cell lung carcinoma. The J gene is TRBJ2-2, the V gene TRBV5-4; D not resolved. The sample consisted of peripheral blood, taken before any cancer treatment. The CDR3 here is CASSLAVGRGELFF. Written as DNA, the CDR3 is TGTGCCAGCAGCTTGGCCGTTGGTCGCGGGGAGCTGTTTTTT.